Below, 21 T cell receptor beta chains from the same sample are listed, as sequenced in a study of blood T cells in healthy people across ages. Next came a second PCR, run for about 7 to 12 cycles, which used a sample-barcoded 5' primer along with a J-beta primer mix. One entry per CDR3 protein results from TCRdb running MiXCR on the 5' RACE reads. The sample comprises hundreds of thousands of distinct CDR3 sequences, about 24% of which are singletons, and under 25% rests with the top ten. Sequenced material: blood. The receptor source for this set is an older man in good health.

This clonotype has only a few counts. The rearrangement uses TRBV28 and TRBJ2-1; 10 bases are a match to TRBD2. Germline CDR1 MDHEN, CDR2 SYDVKM. This CDR3 has 14 amino acids. The trim removed 6 bases at V and 8 bases at J, leaving 7 bases unmatched. The CDR3 sequence: CASSPPGLAYEQFF. CDR3 nucleotides: TGTGCCAGCAGCCCCCCGGGACTAGCGTATGAGCAGTTCTTC. The complete variable domain, with remaining parts taken from reference TRBV28 and TRBJ2-1, reads DVKVTQSSRYLVKRTGEKVFLECVQDMDHENMFWYRQDPGLGLRLIYFSYDVKMKEKGDIPEGYSVSREKKERFSLILESASTNQTSMYLCASSPPGLAYEQFFGPGTRLTVL.

This clonotype appeared a few times. The junction shows a germline mismatch at one end, possibly a read error. The chain combines TRBV20-1 with TRBJ2-1; D is unclear. This CDR3 has 14 residues. The germline CDR1 and CDR2 sequences are DFQATT and SNEGSKA (reference sequence). The CDR3 nucleotides read TGCAGTGCTTTCACATTTCGGACCTCCTACGAGCAGTGCTTC. It specifies CSAFTFRTSYEQCF.

This clonotype appeared a few times. The genes are TRBV21-1 and TRBJ1-2; no check of the table's D call, TRBD1, against the DNA was made. TRBV21-1 is listed as a pseudogene. The CDR3 runs 15 residues. Here the CDR3 reads CASSNWTGGADGYTF. For the CDR3, the DNA is TGTGCCAGCAGCAATTGGACAGGGGGCGCTGATGGCTACACCTTC.

This rearrangement joins TRBV20-1 to TRBJ1-5; 7 bases fit TRBD1. The ends lost 3 bases at V and 2 bases at J; junction bases unmatched: 4. The CDR3 is made up of 14 amino acids. The germline gives CDR1 DFQATT, CDR2 SNEGSKA (reference sequence). The DNA of the CDR3 is TGCAGTGCTAGGGGGGGACAGCGCAATCAGCCCCAGCATTTT. This sequence encodes CSARGGQRNQPQHF.

In this sample, this clonotype turned up a few times. This chain uses TRBV10-3 with TRBJ2-3, with 7 bases identical to TRBD2. The V and J ends lost 8 bases and 5 bases, in that order; junction bases with no gene match: 7. The CDR3 is 13 amino acids. Germline V gene sequence: CDR1 ENHRY, CDR2 SYGVKD. This chain's CDR3 is CAIGAGEGDTQYF. The CDR3, as DNA: TGTGCCATCGGGGCGGGGGAAGGAGATACGCAGTATTTT.

This chain uses TRBV20-1 with TRBJ2-2; tentatively, D is TRBD1 or TRBD2 (5 bases each). Germline V gene lookup returns CDR1 DFQATT and CDR2 SNEGSKA (reference sequence). Between the trimmed V and J ends, which lost 0 bases and 1 base, there was a span of 12 bases. The CDR3 sequence is 16 residues long. The CDR3 loop reads CSARDYEGWNTGELFF. The CDR3 DNA sequence: TGCAGTGCTAGAGATTATGAGGGGTGGAACACCGGGGAGCTGTTTTTT.

The J gene is TRBJ2-5, the V gene TRBV24-1; 7 nucleotides agree with TRBD1. This CDR3 is 13 amino acids long. Germline assignment: CDR1 KGHDR and CDR2 SFDVKD. Trimming took 3 bases from V and 6 from J; bases not matched to a gene: 3. The DNA for the CDR3 is TGTGCCACCAGTGATCCACAGGGGAAGACCCAGTACTTC. Translated: CATSDPQGKTQYF.

This clonotype came up a few times. V and J are TRBV20-1 and TRBJ1-1, with 9 nucleotides matching TRBD1. Unmatched junction bases numbered 2, after V lost 1 base and J lost 5 bases. The CDR3 length is 13 residues. From germline, CDR1 is DFQATT and CDR2 SNEGSKA (reference sequence). The CDR3 spells CSARAGQGTEAFF. The CDR3 nucleotides read TGCAGTGCTAGAGCGGGACAGGGAACTGAAGCTTTCTTT.

CDR3 region: CASSLMGTGDTEAFF. CDR3 sequence (DNA): TGCGCCAGCAGCTTGATGGGGACAGGGGACACTGAAGCTTTCTTT. The chain has TRBV5-1 and TRBJ1-1, with 10 bases lining up with TRBD1. The V gene's germline CDR1 is SGHRS and CDR2 YFSETQ. V dropped 1 base and J dropped 3; count of bases not matched to a gene: 3. The CDR3 is made up of 15 amino acids.

This CDR3 is CASSNLAGEGTDTQYF. In DNA form, the CDR3 reads TGTGCCAGCAGTAACCTAGCGGGAGAAGGGACAGATACGCAGTATTTT. The V and J genes are TRBV12-3 or TRBV12-4 and TRBJ2-3, with 10 bases fitting TRBD2. The CDR3 consists of 16 residues. The junction had 8 bases not matched to a gene; V was cut back by 5 bases and J by 3 bases.

The chain is built from TRBV5-1 and TRBJ1-1; D uncertain. The CDR3 is made up of 14 amino acids. In germline, CDR1 is SGHRS, CDR2 YFSETQ. V dropped 4 bases and J dropped 0 bases, with 10 bases sitting between them. The CDR3 DNA reads as TGCGCCAGCAGCCTCCGACGGGTGAACACTGAAGCTTTCTTT. This translates into CASSLRRVNTEAFF.

This clonotype occurred a few times. The rearrangement uses TRBV7-2 and TRBJ2-3; 7 nucleotides match TRBD1. The V gene end was trimmed by 5 bases and the J gene end by 0 bases; junction bases not matched to a gene: 8. Germline V gives CDR1 SGHTA, CDR2 FQGNSA. The CDR3 is made up of 16 amino acids. The CDR3, as DNA: TGTGCCAGCAGCCCTCGGGACAGACCTAGCACAGATACGCAGTATTTT. This codes for CASSPRDRPSTDTQYF.

The chain links TRBV6-6 to TRBJ2-5; 7 bases are shared with TRBD1. The DNA end lines up better with TRBJ2-7; the J call may be wrong. CDR3 length: 14 amino acids. Per the germline V gene, CDR1 is MNHNY and CDR2 is SVGAGI (reference sequence). The CDR3 reads CASSQTGLVHEQYF. The CDR3 nucleotides read TGTGCCAGCAGTCAGACAGGGTTAGTTCACGAGCAGTACTTC.

A few counts support this clonotype. This chain connects TRBV29-1 to TRBJ2-3, with 7 bases aligning to TRBD1. The J segment lost 9 bases and the V segment lost 6 bases, leaving 6 bases of the junction unmatched. The CDR3 runs to 11 residues. CDR1 is SQVTM and CDR2 is ANQGSEA in the germline V gene. The DNA for the CDR3 is TGCAGCGTCCAGGGACAGTGGACGCAGTATTTT. Its translation is CSVQGQWTQYF.

The rearrangement joins TRBV5-6 to TRBJ1-6; D is perhaps TRBD1 (6 bases). The V gene's germline CDR1 is SGHDT and CDR2 YYEEEE. The CDR3 sequence is 14 residues long. Trimming stripped 4 bases from V and 8 bases from J, with 13 bases between. CDR3 nucleotides: TGTGCCAGCAGCCTGTCAGGGGCTCATTCACCCCTCCACTTT. Its translation: CASSLSGAHSPLHF.

This clonotype has a handful of counts. This chain connects TRBV12-3 or TRBV12-4 to TRBJ2-3; 10 positions agree with TRBD2. This CDR3 has 15 residues. V lost 2 bases and J lost 4; bases outside the gene matches: 3. CDR3 protein: CASSLKAGGPDTQYF. The CDR3 DNA reads as TGTGCCAGCAGTTTAAAAGCGGGAGGGCCAGATACGCAGTATTTT.

This clonotype appeared many times. CDR3 sequence: CASSLSPPDYSYEQYF. The CDR3 DNA sequence: TGTGCCAGCAGCTTATCTCCGCCCGACTACTCCTACGAGCAGTACTTC. The rearrangement uses TRBV7-6 and TRBJ2-7; perhaps TRBD2 as D (5 bases). The CDR3 is 16 residues long. The germline V gene encodes CDR1 SGHVS and CDR2 FNYEAQ. V lost 2 bases and J lost 0, with 14 bases in between.

This clonotype has just a few counts. Here the CDR3 DNA reads TGTGCCAGCAGCTTAGGCGTTGGGGGCGGTGGCTACACCTTC. Its protein product is CASSLGVGGGGYTF. V usage is TRBV7-9 and J usage is TRBJ1-2, with D perhaps TRBD1 (6 bases). V was pared by 1 base and J by 7 bases, with 13 bases between. The V gene's germline CDR1 is SEHNR and CDR2 FQNEAQ (reference sequence). The CDR3 consists of 14 residues.

Only a few counts were recorded for this clonotype. The chain uses TRBV29-1 and TRBJ1-4, with 10 bases matching TRBD1. Trimming removed 8 bases from V and 6 bases from J; junction bases left unmatched: 6. Per germline, CDR1 SQVTM and CDR2 ANQGSEA. This CDR3 has 13 residues. As DNA, the CDR3 is TGCAGCTTCACCGGGACAGGGGATGAAAAACTGTTTTTT. Residues: CSFTGTGDEKLFF.

This clonotype was counted a few times. This CDR3 is CASSSQGAHRSYEQYV. The CDR3 DNA follows: TGTGCCAGCAGCTCACAGGGGGCGCATCGTTCCTACGAGCAGTACGTC. The chain recombines TRBV21-1 with TRBJ2-7; the tabulated D call, TRBD1, remains unverified against the DNA. TRBV21-1 is listed as a pseudogene. The length of the CDR3 is 16 residues.

The chain links TRBV28 to TRBJ2-5, with D unclear. Matching the DNA end better, TRBJ2-1 makes the J call doubtful. Germline assignment: CDR1 MDHEN and CDR2 SYDVKM. The CDR3 is 13 residues long. CDR3 sequence reads: CASSLRHGSEQFF. In DNA, the CDR3 is TGTGCCAGCAGTTTACGTCATGGAAGCGAGCAGTTCTTC.